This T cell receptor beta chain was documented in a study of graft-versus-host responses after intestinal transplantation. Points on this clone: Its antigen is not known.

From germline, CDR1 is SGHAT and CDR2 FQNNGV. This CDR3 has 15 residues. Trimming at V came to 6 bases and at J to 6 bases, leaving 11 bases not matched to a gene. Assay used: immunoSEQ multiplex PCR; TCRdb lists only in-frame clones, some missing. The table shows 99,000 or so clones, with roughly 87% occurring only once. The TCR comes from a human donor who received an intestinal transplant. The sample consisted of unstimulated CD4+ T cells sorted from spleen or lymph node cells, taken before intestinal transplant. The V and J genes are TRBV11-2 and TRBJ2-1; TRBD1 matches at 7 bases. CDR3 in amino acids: CASRPDRVTLNEQFF. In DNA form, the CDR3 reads TGTGCCAGCAGACCCGACAGGGTAACCCTCAATGAGCAGTTCTTC.